Below are 19 T cell receptor beta chains sequenced from a single sample in a study of cytomegalovirus exposure and HLA in healthy donors (dated by TCRdb to about 2017). Libraries were prepared through the immunoSEQ multiplex PCR assay. The multiplex PCR relied on a mix of 60 forward primers for TCR Vbeta segments and 13 reverse primers for TCR Jbeta segments. TCRdb re-hosts the immuneACCESS table, in-frame sequences only. Its copies lack some clones; in the studies checked, an unresolved V gene accounts for under half of them, and the cause for the rest is not known. Within this sample are about 130,000 clones, with around 70% of them counted one time only. Roughly 2% of the sample is taken by the ten largest. Source material: PBMCs. The receptor source for this set is a woman aged 40 to 49 in good health and CMV-seropositive.

The chain employs TRBV7-2 and TRBJ1-1; 8 bases fit TRBD1. CDR3 length equals 16 residues. V trimming: 6 bases; J trimming: 2 bases; junction bases outside the gene matches: 11. Germline CDR1 and CDR2: SGHTA and FQGNSA. CDR3 in DNA: TGTGCCAGCAGAACCCTCCAGGGGGCGCGTAACACTGAAGCTTTCTTT. Translation gives CASRTLQGARNTEAFF.

The V call is TRBV19, the J call TRBJ2-1, with D hard to call. The V end lost 1 base, the J end lost 5 bases, and 9 bases lay between the germline ends. The CDR3 covers 14 residues. CDR1 is LNHDA and CDR2 is SQIVND in the germline V gene (reference sequence). CDR3 amino acids: CASSIVPGHNEQFF. The CDR3 coding sequence is TGTGCCAGTAGTATAGTTCCAGGCCACAATGAGCAGTTCTTC. Variable domain in full (rest from reference TRBV19 and TRBJ2-1): DGGITQSPKYLFRKEGQNVTLSCEQNLNHDAMYWYRQDPGQGLRLIYYSQIVNDFQKGDIAEGYSVSREKKESFPLTVTSAQKNPTAFYLCASSIVPGHNEQFFGPGTRLTVL.

V usage is TRBV28 and J usage is TRBJ2-2, with TRBD1 matching 8 bases. The length of the CDR3 is 15 residues. The J segment lost 7 bases and the V segment lost 3 bases, leaving 7 bases of the junction unmatched. Germline CDR1 and CDR2: MDHEN and SYDVKM. In DNA, the CDR3 is TGTGCCAGCAGTTTTAGGACAGGGTGGCACGGGGAGCTGTTTTTT. Translation: CASSFRTGWHGELFF.

The V call is TRBV5-4, the J call TRBJ1-6, with TRBD1 matching over 7 bases. V shed 0 bases, J shed 11 bases, and the junction held 14 bases outside the gene matches. Germline V gene data show CDR1 as SGHNT and CDR2 as YYREEE (reference sequence). The CDR3 sequence is 17 residues long. The CDR3 DNA follows: TGTGCCAGCAGCTTGGGTTGGGCAGGGGGTACCTCGACACCCCTCCACTTT. Its protein product is CASSLGWAGGTSTPLHF.

The chain joins TRBV28 to TRBJ2-7, with D possibly being TRBD2 (6 bases). Trimming pared 7 bases from V and 1 base from J, leaving 11 bases between. Germline V gives CDR1 MDHEN, CDR2 SYDVKM. The CDR3 covers 13 residues. In nucleotides, the CDR3 is TGTGCCAGCACGGCTAGCGTTTCCTACGAGCAGTACTTC. Translating gives CASTASVSYEQYF.

The chain employs TRBV7-2 and TRBJ1-3; TRBD1 might be the D (5 bases). This CDR3 region has 15 residues. The V gene lost 9 bases and the J gene lost 4 bases, with 19 bases spanning the gap. In germline, CDR1 is SGHTA, CDR2 FQGNSA. CDR3 sequence: CASTRGRGRGNTIYF. CDR3 DNA sequence: TGTGCCAGTACAAGAGGAAGGGGTCGAGGAAACACCATATATTTT. Based on the CDR3 plus reference TRBV7-2 and TRBJ1-3, the full variable domain is GAGVSQSPSNKVTEKGKDVELRCDPISGHTALYWYRQSLGQGLEFLIYFQGNSAPDKSGLPSDRFSAERTGGSVSTLTIQRTQQEDSAVYLCASTRGRGRGNTIYFGEGSWLTVV.

The gene calls are TRBV19 and TRBJ2-1, with 10 positions matching TRBD2. Germline V gene data show CDR1 as LNHDA and CDR2 as SQIVND (reference sequence). The CDR3 is 15 residues long. Trimming cost V 6 bases and J 2 bases; bases outside gene matches: 4. The CDR3 DNA sequence: TGTGCCAGTAGCACCGGGACTAGCGCCTACAATGAGCAGTTCTTC. Translation: CASSTGTSAYNEQFF.

V is TRBV19 and J is TRBJ1-2; D call uncertain. The V end lost 3 bases, the J end lost 5 bases, and 19 bases lay between the germline ends. Germline V lookup: CDR1 LNHDA, CDR2 SQIVND (reference sequence). The CDR3 has 16 amino acids. This CDR3 reads CASSIVPQSRGYGYTF. CDR3 sequence (DNA): TGTGCCAGTAGTATCGTACCCCAAAGTCGGGGATATGGCTACACCTTC.

The chain links TRBV28 to TRBJ2-5; 8 bases line up with TRBD1. The J segment lost 4 bases and the V segment lost 7 bases, leaving 5 bases of the junction unmatched. The germline gives CDR1 MDHEN, CDR2 SYDVKM. There are 13 residues in the CDR3. CDR3 nucleotide sequence: TGTGCCAGCACCGACAGGGGCTTAGAGACCCAGTACTTC. Protein: CASTDRGLETQYF. The entire variable domain, with the rest obtained from reference TRBV28 and TRBJ2-5, is as follows: DVKVTQSSRYLVKRTGEKVFLECVQDMDHENMFWYRQDPGLGLRLIYFSYDVKMKEKGDIPEGYSVSREKKERFSLILESASTNQTSMYLCASTDRGLETQYFGPGTRLLVL.

The chain has TRBV18 and TRBJ1-6; TRBD1 aligns across 10 bases. The germline V gene has CDR1 KGHSH and CDR2 LQKENI. Germline trimming cut 2 bases from V and 6 bases from J; bases unmatched to any gene: 1. The CDR3 is made up of 15 amino acids. The CDR3 is CASSPWDRGNSPLHF. Written as DNA, the CDR3 is TGTGCCAGCTCACCATGGGACAGGGGTAATTCACCCCTCCACTTT.

This chain connects TRBV5-5 to TRBJ2-2; 9 nucleotides line up with TRBD2. Germline V gene lookup returns CDR1 SGHKS and CDR2 YYEKEE (reference sequence). This CDR3 region has 20 residues. After removal of 3 bases from V and 0 bases from J, the junction contained 15 bases not matched to a gene. The CDR3, as DNA: TGTGCCAGCAGCTCTCCCGCCGGGCGAGCGGGGGGCTCGAACACCGGGGAGCTGTTTTTT. Protein product: CASSSPAGRAGGSNTGELFF.

The V and J genes are TRBV19 and TRBJ2-1, with TRBD2 identical over 7 bases. The CDR3 is 14 amino acids. Trimming cost V 2 bases and J 6 bases; bases outside gene matches: 4. Germline V gene sequence: CDR1 LNHDA, CDR2 SQIVND (reference sequence). The CDR3 loop is CASSILSGINEQFF. CDR3 in DNA: TGTGCCAGTAGTATATTGAGCGGGATCAATGAGCAGTTCTTC. Combining the CDR3 with reference TRBV19 and TRBJ2-1 gives the whole variable domain DGGITQSPKYLFRKEGQNVTLSCEQNLNHDAMYWYRQDPGQGLRLIYYSQIVNDFQKGDIAEGYSVSREKKESFPLTVTSAQKNPTAFYLCASSILSGINEQFFGPGTRLTVL.

This chain joins TRBV28 and TRBJ1-1, with D maybe TRBD1 (5 bases). The CDR3 covers 14 residues. Germline CDR1 reads MDHEN; CDR2 reads SYDVKM. Deletions cut 5 bases from V and 1 base from J, with 11 bases between. The CDR3 nucleotides read TGTGCCAGCAGTCCCCGGGGGTGGAACACTGAAGCTTTCTTT. It codes for CASSPRGWNTEAFF.

V and J are TRBV30 and TRBJ1-5, with a possible D match to TRBD1 (6 bases). Trimming left V 2 bases short and J 6 bases short, with 11 bases between. Germline lookup yields CDR1 GTSNPN and CDR2 SVGIG (reference sequence). CDR3 length: 13 amino acids. The CDR3 sequence: CAWSQGRFQPQHF. The CDR3 DNA reads TGTGCCTGGAGTCAGGGGCGCTTTCAGCCCCAGCATTTT.

This chain connects TRBV18 to TRBJ2-1; D may be TRBD2 (5 bases). This CDR3 is 15 amino acids long. CDR1 and CDR2 from the germline V gene are KGHSH and LQKENI. Trimming shortened V by 0 bases and J by 6 bases, and 12 bases separated the two germline ends. The DNA of the CDR3 is TGTGCCAGCTCACCACCGATACTCCGGGGCAATGAGCAGTTCTTC. Its translation is CASSPPILRGNEQFF.

This clone was found once. In nucleotides, the CDR3 is TGTGCCAGCAGCTTAGGTGGACAGGGACCACCCCTCCACTTT. This codes for CASSLGGQGPPLHF. J is TRBJ1-6 and V is TRBV11-2; TRBD1 aligns across 8 bases. V lost 1 base and J lost 11; bases outside the gene matches: 4. This CDR3 comprises 14 residues. In germline, CDR1 is SGHAT, CDR2 FQNNGV.

This clone occurred a few times. The rearrangement joins TRBV6-1 to TRBJ1-1, with D hard to call. This CDR3 has 14 residues. Germline CDR1 MNHNS, CDR2 SASEGT. The ends were cut back, 0 bases at V and 3 bases at J, with 8 bases in the middle. The CDR3 DNA is TGTGCCAGCAGTGAAGCGGGAGGCGACACTGAAGCTTTCTTT. Translating gives CASSEAGGDTEAFF.

This clone was seen a single time. This chain joins TRBV19 and TRBJ1-4, with TRBD1 identical over 9 bases. This CDR3 comprises 14 residues. V was pared by 7 bases and J by 7 bases, with 7 bases of the junction left unmatched. Germline V gene data show CDR1 as LNHDA and CDR2 as SQIVND (reference sequence). CDR3 region: CASNSGQGIEKLFF. The CDR3 nucleotides are TGTGCCAGTAATTCGGGACAGGGAATTGAAAAACTGTTTTTT.

This clone is a singleton in its sample. V usage is TRBV7-2 and J usage is TRBJ2-3; 7 bases are shared with TRBD1. Germline V gene data show CDR1 as SGHTA and CDR2 as FQGNSA. The ends lost 2 bases at V and 1 base at J; junction bases unmatched: 3. This CDR3 is built from 15 residues. CDR3 DNA: TGTGCCAGCAGCTTAAGGGGGCTTGGCACAGATACGCAGTATTTT. Translated: CASSLRGLGTDTQYF.